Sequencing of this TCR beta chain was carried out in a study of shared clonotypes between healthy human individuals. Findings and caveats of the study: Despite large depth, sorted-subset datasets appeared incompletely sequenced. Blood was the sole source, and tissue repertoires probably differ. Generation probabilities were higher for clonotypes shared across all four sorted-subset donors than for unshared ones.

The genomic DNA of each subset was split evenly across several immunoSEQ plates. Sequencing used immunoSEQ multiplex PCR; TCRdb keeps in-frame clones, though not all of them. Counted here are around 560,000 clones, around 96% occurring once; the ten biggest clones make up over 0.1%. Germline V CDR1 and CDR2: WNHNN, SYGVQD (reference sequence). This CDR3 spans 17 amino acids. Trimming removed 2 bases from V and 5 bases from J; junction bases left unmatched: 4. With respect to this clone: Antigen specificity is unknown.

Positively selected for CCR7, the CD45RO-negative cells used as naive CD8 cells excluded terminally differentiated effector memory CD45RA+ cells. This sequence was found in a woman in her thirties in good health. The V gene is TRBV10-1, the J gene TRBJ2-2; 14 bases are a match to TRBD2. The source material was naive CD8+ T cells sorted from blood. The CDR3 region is CASSETGLAGVTGELFF. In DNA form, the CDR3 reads TGCGCCAGCAGTGAGACGGGACTAGCGGGAGTTACCGGGGAGCTGTTTTTT.